This is a list of T cell receptor beta chains from one sample in a study of blood T cell repertoires in COVID-19. Profiled with immunoSEQ multiplex PCR; TCRdb holds only in-frame clones, not every one. The data contain 150,000 to 200,000 clones, approximately 80% of them singletons. The sample comprised PBMCs or T cells enriched from blood (not recorded which). The receptors stem from a man aged 50-59 years who had recovered from COVID-19. CDR3s include the opening cysteine and the closing phenylalanine or tryptophan. D genes are given only for firm matches. The listing skips clone size in some rows; elsewhere it reads once, few, many or a size class.

-	TRBD1	TRBJ1-1	TRBV19	CASSIFGTEVNTEAFF	TGTGCCAGTAGTATATTTGGGACAGAAGTGAACACTGAAGCTTTCTTT
few	-	TRBJ1-2	TRBV7-9	CASSTLLRGSGYTF	TGTGCCAGCTCGACTCTATTGCGGGGGTCCGGCTACACCTTC
-	TRBD1	TRBJ2-1	TRBV7-8	CASSRHGTANPVNNEQFF	TGTGCCAGCAGCCGACACGGGACAGCAAACCCTGTCAACAATGAGCAGTTCTTC
-	-	TRBJ2-5	TRBV7-2	CASSLFFPEETQYF	TGTGCCAGCAGCTTATTCTTCCCGGAAGAGACCCAGTACTTC
once	-	TRBJ1-2	TRBV18	CASSSTDYGYTF	TGTGCCAGCTCAAGCACCGACTATGGCTACACCTTC
-	-	TRBJ2-5	TRBV5-6	CASSSILTRETQYF	TGTGCCAGCAGCTCGATATTGACTAGAGAGACCCAGTACTTC
-	TRBD1	TRBJ2-5	TRBV29-1	CSVEDASRGRETQYF	TGCAGCGTTGAAGACGCCTCGAGGGGGCGAGAGACCCAGTACTTC
-	TRBD1	TRBJ1-2	TRBV29-1	CSVESLAGQGIINYGYTF	TGCAGCGTTGAAAGTTTGGCGGGACAGGGGATTATTAACTATGGCTACACCTTC
few	-	TRBJ2-1	TRBV24-1	CATSTGISYNEQFF	TGTGCCACCTCAACGGGAATATCCTACAATGAGCAGTTCTTC
-	-	TRBJ1-6	TRBV28	CASSWLLVEGGSPLHF	TGTGCCAGCAGTTGGTTGCTGGTCGAAGGCGGGTCACCCCTCCACTTT
once	-	TRBJ1-5	TRBV12-3/TRBV12-4	CASTHREQPQHF	TGTGCCAGCACTCACAGGGAGCAGCCCCAGCATTTT
-	-	TRBJ1-5	TRBV7-2	CASSFDSYQPQHF	TGTGCCAGCAGCTTCGACAGTTATCAGCCCCAGCATTTT
-	-	TRBJ1-4	TRBV11-2	CASSPSSSTNEKLFF	TGTGCCAGCAGCCCCTCGAGCTCAACTAATGAAAAACTGTTTTTT
-	-	TRBJ2-5	TRBV11-2	CASSRSGGLQETQYF	TGTGCCAGCAGCCGCTCCGGGGGGCTCCAAGAGACCCAGTACTTC
once	-	TRBJ1-6	TRBV2	CASSANDGGLSSPLHF	TGTGCCAGCAGTGCCAACGACGGGGGACTTAGTTCACCCCTCCACTTT
-	-	TRBJ2-1	TRBV7-9	CASSFPYAGNEQFF	TGTGCCAGCAGCTTTCCATACGCGGGGAATGAGCAGTTCTTC
-	-	TRBJ1-5	TRBV7-3	CASSSGPDQPQHF	TGTGCCAGCAGCTCGGGTCCCGATCAGCCCCAGCATTTT
few	-	TRBJ2-5	TRBV12-3/TRBV12-4	CASSFDRQETQYF	TGTGCCAGCAGTTTCGACAGGCAAGAGACCCAGTACTTC
-	TRBD1	TRBJ1-4	TRBV27	CASRDRVSGKLFF	TGTGCCAGTCGGGACAGGGTGTCAGGAAAACTGTTTTTT
-	TRBD1	TRBJ1-6	TRBV6-6	CASRQTGVLGNSPLHF	TGTGCCAGCAGACAGACAGGGGTGCTTGGAAATTCACCCCTCCACTTT
-	TRBD1	TRBJ2-1	TRBV27	CASKGQGYNEQFF	TGTGCCAGCAAAGGACAGGGGTACAATGAGCAGTTCTTC
-	-	TRBJ1-4	TRBV2	CASTPVEKLFF	TGTGCCAGCACCCCGGTTGAAAAACTGTTTTTT
-	-	TRBJ2-6	TRBV12-3/TRBV12-4	CASSGAGANVLTF	TGTGCCAGCAGTGGAGCTGGGGCCAACGTCCTGACTTTC
-	TRBD1	TRBJ2-7	TRBV3-1/TRBV3-2	CASSQTDRGHEQYF	TGTGCCAGCAGCCAGACGGACAGGGGCCACGAGCAGTACTTC
-	TRBD1	TRBJ1-6	TRBV27	CASSSQGQGHSPLHF	TGTGCCAGCAGTTCCCAGGGACAGGGGCATTCACCCCTCCACTTT
once	TRBD1	TRBJ2-7	TRBV9	CASSVGDTGTDEQYF	TGTGCCAGCAGCGTAGGGGATACAGGGACAGACGAGCAGTACTTC
-	TRBD2	TRBJ2-3	TRBV28	CASSGLAGGTDTQYF	TGTGCCAGCAGTGGACTAGCGGGAGGAACAGATACGCAGTATTTT
-	TRBD2	TRBJ2-3	TRBV4-2	CASSQAQLATDTQYF	TGTGCCAGCAGCCAAGCCCAACTAGCGACAGATACGCAGTATTTT
-	-	TRBJ1-6	TRBV15	CATRIEGSPLHF	TGTGCCACCAGGATCGAGGGTTCACCCCTCCACTTT
-	-	TRBJ1-2	TRBV28	CASSSLAPNERGGYTF	TGTGCCAGCAGTTCCCTGGCGCCGAACGAAAGGGGTGGCTACACCTTC
-	TRBD2	TRBJ2-2	TRBV7-2	CASREVSGMTGELFF	TGTGCCAGCAGGGAGGTGAGCGGGATGACCGGGGAGCTGTTTTTT
-	-	TRBJ1-1	TRBV5-1	CASSPAGRGARTEAFF	TGCGCCAGCAGCCCGGCCGGCAGGGGCGCGAGGACTGAAGCTTTCTTT
once	-	TRBJ1-4	TRBV5-5	CASSEQGSNEKLFF	TGTGCCAGCAGCGAACAGGGATCTAATGAAAAACTGTTTTTT
-	TRBD1	TRBJ1-4	TRBV5-1	CASSRTGGSEKLFF	TGCGCCAGCAGCCGGACAGGGGGTAGCGAAAAACTGTTTTTT
-	TRBD2	TRBJ2-1	TRBV29-1	CSVVAGEIEQFF	TGCAGCGTTGTGGCGGGAGAGATTGAGCAGTTCTTC
-	-	TRBJ2-1	TRBV2	CASNARDGRNEQFF	TGTGCCAGCAATGCGCGGGACGGACGGAATGAGCAGTTCTTC
-	-	TRBJ2-5	TRBV18	CASSPSTYQATQYF	TGTGCCAGCTCACCGTCGACATACCAGGCGACCCAGTACTTC
-	TRBD1	TRBJ1-6	TRBV5-1	CASSRGQGNSPLHF	TGCGCCAGCAGCCGAGGACAGGGAAATTCACCCCTCCACTTT
-	-	TRBJ2-2	TRBV19	CASKGGGDSELFF	TGTGCCAGTAAAGGAGGAGGGGACAGCGAGCTGTTTTTT
-	-	TRBJ1-2	TRBV24-1	CATSAAMGRGANYGYTF	TGTGCCACCAGTGCCGCGATGGGGAGGGGAGCTAACTATGGCTACACCTTC
-	TRBD1	TRBJ1-6	TRBV29-1	CSTGDSVGSPLHF	TGCAGCACAGGGGATTCCGTGGGCTCACCCCTCCACTTT
-	-	TRBJ1-2	TRBV5-8	CASSLGQDDYGYTF	TGTGCCAGCAGCTTGGGACAGGACGACTATGGCTACACCTTC
once	TRBD1	TRBJ1-3	TRBV5-1	CASGQGFGNTIYF	TGCGCCAGCGGACAGGGCTTTGGAAACACCATATATTTT
-	TRBD1	TRBJ2-1	TRBV19	CASSHIPPGQGSNEQFF	TGTGCCAGTAGCCATATCCCGCCGGGACAGGGGTCAAATGAGCAGTTCTTC
once	-	TRBJ2-2	TRBV5-1	CASSAAGQNTGELFF	TGCGCCAGCAGCGCAGCGGGACAGAACACCGGGGAGCTGTTTTTT
-	-	TRBJ2-2	TRBV11-3	CASSFGANTGELFF	TGTGCCAGCAGCTTCGGGGCGAACACCGGGGAGCTGTTTTTT
-	TRBD2	TRBJ2-5	TRBV6-4	CASTRFTSGGAVQETQYF	TGTGCCAGCACGCGATTCACTAGCGGGGGGGCGGTCCAAGAGACCCAGTACTTC
-	TRBD2	TRBJ2-2	TRBV19	CASRIAGIAGELFF	TGTGCCAGTAGGATAGCGGGAATAGCCGGGGAGCTGTTTTTT
-	-	TRBJ1-2	TRBV7-2	CASSPWNLGGGGYTF	TGTGCCAGCAGCCCGTGGAACCTGGGCGGGGGTGGCTACACCTTC
few	-	TRBJ2-7	TRBV5-6	CASSLGTSGFYTYEQYF	TGTGCCAGCAGCTTGGGAACATCAGGGTTCTATACCTACGAGCAGTACTTC
-	TRBD1	TRBJ1-6	TRBV10-1	CASRAGQGDGGHNSPLHF	TGCGCCAGCAGAGCCGGACAGGGTGATGGAGGGCATAATTCACCCCTCCACTTT
-	-	TRBJ2-7	TRBV27	CASMEGLSYEQYF	TGTGCCAGCATGGAGGGCCTCTCCTACGAGCAGTACTTC
few	-	TRBJ2-4	TRBV27	CASTPDGSSRNIQYF	TGTGCCAGCACCCCTGACGGGAGCTCAAGAAACATTCAGTACTTC
-	TRBD2	TRBJ2-3	TRBV10-1	CASSEPRIGGGPDTQYF	TGCGCCAGCAGTGAGCCCCGGATCGGGGGGGGCCCCGATACGCAGTATTTT
-	-	TRBJ2-7	TRBV19	CASSISSGLGYEQYF	TGTGCCAGTAGTATCTCGTCAGGGCTGGGCTACGAGCAGTACTTC
-	-	TRBJ2-5	TRBV15	CATSRAEATQYF	TGTGCCACCAGCAGAGCGGAGGCCACCCAGTACTTC
-	-	TRBJ1-6	TRBV6-5	CASSFPGGPYNSPLHF	TGTGCCAGCAGTTTCCCGGGGGGGCCCTATAATTCACCCCTCCACTTT
-	-	TRBJ2-3	TRBV6-5	CASSYHGLTSTDTQYF	TGTGCCAGCAGTTACCACGGACTAACTAGCACAGATACGCAGTATTTT
-	-	TRBJ2-7	TRBV27	CASSSGYHEQYF	TGTGCCAGCAGTTCAGGGTATCACGAGCAGTACTTC